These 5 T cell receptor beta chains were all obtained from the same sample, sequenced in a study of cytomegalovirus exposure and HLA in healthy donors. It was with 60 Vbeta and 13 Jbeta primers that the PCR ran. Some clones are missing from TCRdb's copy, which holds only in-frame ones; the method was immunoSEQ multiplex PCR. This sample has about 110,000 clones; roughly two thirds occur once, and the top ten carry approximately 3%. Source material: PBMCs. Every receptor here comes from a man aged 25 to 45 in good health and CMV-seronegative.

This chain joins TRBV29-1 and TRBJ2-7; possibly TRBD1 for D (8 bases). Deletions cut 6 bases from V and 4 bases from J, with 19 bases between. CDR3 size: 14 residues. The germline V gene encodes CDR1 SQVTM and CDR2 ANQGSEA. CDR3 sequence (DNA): TGCAGCGTGGTAGAGCGGGACAGGCGGTACGAGCAGTACTTC. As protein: CSVVERDRRYEQYF.

CDR3 amino acids: CASSLTGGPYNEQFF. CDR3 coding DNA: TGTGCCAGTAGTCTCACAGGGGGCCCCTACAATGAGCAGTTCTTC. This chain uses TRBV19 with TRBJ2-1; 9 bases fit TRBD1. The CDR3 runs to 15 residues. Germline CDR1 is LNHDA and CDR2 is SQIVND (reference sequence). V lost 5 bases and J lost 2; bases outside the gene matches: 4.

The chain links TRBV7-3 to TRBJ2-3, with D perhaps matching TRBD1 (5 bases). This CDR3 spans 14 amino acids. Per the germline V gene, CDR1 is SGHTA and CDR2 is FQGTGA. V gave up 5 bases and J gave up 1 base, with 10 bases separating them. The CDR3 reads CASSPGSGTDTQYF. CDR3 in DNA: TGTGCCAGCAGCCCAGGGTCAGGCACAGATACGCAGTATTTT.

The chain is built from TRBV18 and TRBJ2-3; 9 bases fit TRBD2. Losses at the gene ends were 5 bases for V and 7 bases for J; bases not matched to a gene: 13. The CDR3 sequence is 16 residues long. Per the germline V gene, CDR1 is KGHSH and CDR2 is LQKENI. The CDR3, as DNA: TGTGCCAGCTCATTAGCTAGCGGGGATTCCACGAATACGCAGTATTTT. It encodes CASSLASGDSTNTQYF.

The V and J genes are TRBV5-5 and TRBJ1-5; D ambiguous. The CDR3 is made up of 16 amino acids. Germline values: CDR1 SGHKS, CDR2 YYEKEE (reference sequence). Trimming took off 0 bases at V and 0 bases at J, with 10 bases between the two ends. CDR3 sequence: CASSLGDLISNQPQHF. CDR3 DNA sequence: TGTGCCAGCAGCTTGGGCGATCTCATTAGCAATCAGCCCCAGCATTTT.